This is a list of T cell receptor beta chains from one sample in a study of blood T cell repertoires in COVID-19. Measured with immunoSEQ multiplex PCR; TCRdb has only the in-frame clones, and not every one. The table has 160,000 or so clones, about 90% seen once. Sequenced sample: PBMCs or T cells enriched from blood (not recorded which). These receptors were taken from a human donor with acute COVID-19. The donor label of this sample is uncertain. CDR3s leave out the opening cysteine and the closing phenylalanine or tryptophan. Clone size, where shown, is once, few, many, or a class for clones that have expanded.

v_gene,abundance,j_gene,CDR3aa
TRBV7-2,few,TRBJ1-5,ASSSGGQTNQPQH
TRBV2,NA,TRBJ1-5,ASSEQGTYQPQH
TRBV20-1,NA,TRBJ2-7,SALQGYEQY
TRBV18,NA,TRBJ2-1,ASSPLRGGAGDEQF
TRBV5-5,NA,TRBJ2-7,ASSLRRTVAYEQY
TRBV9,NA,TRBJ1-1,ASSVEGRANTEAF
TRBV19,few,TRBJ1-1,ASSTGTVGTEAF
TRBV2,NA,TRBJ2-1,ASSADRSSYNEQF
TRBV18,NA,TRBJ2-5,ASSGQQETQY
TRBV6-5,NA,TRBJ1-3,ASIDGGGWGNTIY
TRBV4-3,NA,TRBJ1-2,ASSQVPDRTYGYT
TRBV29-1,NA,TRBJ1-2,SVRGTVGDYGYT
TRBV6-5,medium-sized,TRBJ2-1,AAQRESSYNEQF
TRBV6-6,NA,TRBJ1-3,ASRPSGGAGNTIY
TRBV5-4,NA,TRBJ2-7,ASSMTSDEQY
TRBV5-6,once,TRBJ1-1,ASSLFSREAEAF
TRBV5-8,NA,TRBJ1-5,ASSSGQGNQPQH
TRBV3-1/TRBV3-2,NA,TRBJ1-4,ASSQGDRYEKLF
TRBV24-1,NA,TRBJ2-1,ATSDPGTGGNEQF
TRBV9,NA,TRBJ2-2,ASSLRGSGELF
TRBV6-1,NA,TRBJ1-3,ASSGQGVLSGNTIY
TRBV10-3,NA,TRBJ2-2,AISGNRGTGELF
TRBV27,NA,TRBJ2-2,ASSFGSHTGELF
TRBV25-1,NA,TRBJ2-2,ATQGLAANTGELF
TRBV4-2,NA,TRBJ1-4,ASSQAAGHEKLF
TRBV5-6,once,TRBJ2-7,ASSSNGQGGYEQY
TRBV13,NA,TRBJ1-4,ASSLFGTGGEKLF
TRBV12-3/TRBV12-4,NA,TRBJ2-7,ASSLGTGAEQY
TRBV5-4,NA,TRBJ1-2,ASSSAEDRGYYGYT
TRBV9,few,TRBJ2-1,ASSVDQLVNEQF
TRBV7-9,NA,TRBJ2-7,ASSDGTVLAYEQY
TRBV5-4,NA,TRBJ2-3,ASSFPSGGHTDTQY
TRBV4-3,NA,TRBJ2-7,ASSQEAQGALEPLYEQY
TRBV4-1,NA,TRBJ1-2,ASSQPRGSGYGYT
TRBV24-1,NA,TRBJ2-5,ATSEAGAYQETQY
TRBV7-2,NA,TRBJ1-5,ASSRLGGGRDQPQH
TRBV30,few,TRBJ1-2,AWSPQGFDGYT
TRBV29-1,NA,TRBJ2-7,SVSGTGGDEQY
TRBV20-1,NA,TRBJ2-1,SASSVAGTLYNEQF
TRBV4-3,NA,TRBJ2-1,ASGLGGGPYNEQF
TRBV10-3,NA,TRBJ2-1,AIADPLAGYNEQF
TRBV5-5,NA,TRBJ2-7,ASSPGFGGTGPGYEQY
TRBV29-1,NA,TRBJ1-1,SAPGQGSEAF
TRBV10-2,NA,TRBJ1-6,ASSESTPWAGLLDSPLH
TRBV7-8,NA,TRBJ1-1,ASSFDRGNTEAF
TRBV5-6,NA,TRBJ1-2,ASSTLLRTGTLNYGYT
TRBV4-2,NA,TRBJ2-7,ASSQGPHGRGSSYEQY
TRBV5-4,NA,TRBJ2-1,ASSAAGTTRNEQF
TRBV11-2,NA,TRBJ2-6,ASSSMQQFARRGANVLT
TRBV11-3,NA,TRBJ2-3,ASSLGTSGPRPDTQY
TRBV11-2,once,TRBJ1-5,ASLLQPQH